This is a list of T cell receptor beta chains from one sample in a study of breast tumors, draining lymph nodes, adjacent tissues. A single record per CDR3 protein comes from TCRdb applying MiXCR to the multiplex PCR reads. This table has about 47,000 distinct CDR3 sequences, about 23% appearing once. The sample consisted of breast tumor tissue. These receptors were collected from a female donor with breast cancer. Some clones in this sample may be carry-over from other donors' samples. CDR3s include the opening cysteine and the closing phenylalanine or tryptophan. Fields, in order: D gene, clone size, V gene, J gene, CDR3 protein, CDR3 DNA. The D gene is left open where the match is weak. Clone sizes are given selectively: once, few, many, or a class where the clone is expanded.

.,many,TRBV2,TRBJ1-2,CASSLGGYGYTF,TGTGCCAGCAGTTTAGGGGGCTATGGCTACACCTTC
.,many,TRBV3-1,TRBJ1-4,CASSQYRGGGKLFF,TGTGCCAGCAGCCAATATAGGGGAGGGGGAAAACTGTTTTTT
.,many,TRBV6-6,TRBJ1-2,CASSYGASNYGYTF,TGTGCCAGCAGTTACGGAGCCAGTAACTATGGCTACACCTTC
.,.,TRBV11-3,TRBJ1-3,CASSFLGQLRGMIRNTIYF,TGTGCCAGCAGCTTTTTGGGGCAGCTTCGGGGTATGATCAGAAACACCATATATTTT
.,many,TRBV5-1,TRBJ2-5,CASSPGDQETQYF,TGCGCCAGCAGCCCGGGAGATCAAGAGACCCAGTACTTC
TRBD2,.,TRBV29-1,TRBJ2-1,CSVLPRLATNNEQFF,TGCAGCGTTCTACCTCGACTAGCGACCAACAATGAGCAGTTCTTC
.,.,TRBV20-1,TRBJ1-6,CSARGNTYNSPLHF,TGCAGTGCTAGAGGGAACACCTATAATTCACCCCTCCACTTT
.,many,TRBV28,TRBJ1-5,CASSPTGTPNQPQHF,TGTGCCAGCAGCCCGACCGGGACACCAAATCAGCCCCAGCATTTT
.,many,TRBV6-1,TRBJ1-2,CASSEALQHHPYGYTF,TGTGCCAGCAGTGAAGCGCTTCAACACCATCCCTATGGCTACACCTTC
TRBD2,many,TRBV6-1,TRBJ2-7,CASSELWGTGGTINYEQYF,TGTGCCAGCAGTGAGCTCTGGGGTACGGGAGGAACAATAAACTACGAGCAGTACTTC
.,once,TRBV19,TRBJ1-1,CASSIDGGTEAFF,TGTGCCAGTAGTATCGATGGGGGAACTGAAGCTTTCTTT
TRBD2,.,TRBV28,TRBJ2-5,CASSSPASGQETQYF,TGTGCCAGCAGTTCCCCGGCTAGCGGACAAGAGACCCAGTACTTC
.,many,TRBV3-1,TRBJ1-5,CASSQDRNRDQPQHF,TGTGCCAGCAGCCAAGATCGAAACAGGGATCAGCCCCAGCATTTT
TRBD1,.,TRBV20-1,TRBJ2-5,CSATQGAGETQYF,TGCAGTGCTACACAGGGGGCAGGGGAGACCCAGTACTTC
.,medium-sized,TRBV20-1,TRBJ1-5,CSAREFYQPQHF,TGCAGTGCTAGAGAATTCTATCAGCCCCAGCATTTT
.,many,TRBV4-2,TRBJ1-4,CASSQDDYDEKLFF,TGTGCCAGCAGCCAAGATGATTACGATGAAAAACTGTTTTTT
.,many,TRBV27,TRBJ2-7,CASSRGPVSYEQYF,TGTGCCAGCAGTAGGGGCCCCGTGTCCTACGAGCAGTACTTC
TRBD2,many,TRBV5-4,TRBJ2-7,CASSLATSGDYEQYF,TGTGCCAGCAGCTTGGCGACTAGCGGAGACTACGAGCAGTACTTC
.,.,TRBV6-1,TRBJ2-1,CASSEGVGRGNEQFF,TGTGCCAGCAGTGAAGGAGTGGGCAGGGGAAATGAGCAGTTCTTC
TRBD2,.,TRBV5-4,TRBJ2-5,CASSTLGGEQETQYF,TGTGCCAGCAGCACCTTGGGGGGGGAGCAAGAGACCCAGTACTTC
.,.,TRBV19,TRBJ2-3,CASSPPWRSDTQYF,TGTGCCAGTAGCCCCCCGTGGCGCTCAGATACGCAGTATTTT
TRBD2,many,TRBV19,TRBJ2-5,CASSIGPSGSETQYF,TGTGCCAGTAGTATCGGACCCAGCGGGAGTGAGACCCAGTACTTC
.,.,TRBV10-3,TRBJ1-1,CAISEPLKEGTEAFF,TGTGCCATCAGTGAGCCGCTGAAAGAGGGAACTGAAGCTTTCTTT
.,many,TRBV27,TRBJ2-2,CASSLSDLGRTGELFF,TGTGCCAGCAGTTTATCTGATTTGGGTCGGACCGGGGAGCTGTTTTTT
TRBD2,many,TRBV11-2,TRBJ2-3,CASSSGPGLAGGTDTQYF,TGTGCCAGCAGCTCTGGGCCTGGACTAGCGGGGGGCACAGATACGCAGTATTTT
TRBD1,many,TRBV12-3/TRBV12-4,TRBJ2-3,CASSSFRDRGIHTQYF,TGTGCCAGCAGTTCCTTCCGGGACAGGGGCATACATACGCAGTATTTT
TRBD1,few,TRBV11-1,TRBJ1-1,CASSRETGDTEAFF,TGTGCCAGCAGCCGCGAGACAGGGGACACTGAAGCTTTCTTT
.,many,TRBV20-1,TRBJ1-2,CSAIIGGRGYGYTF,TGCAGTGCTATCATTGGGGGGCGAGGCTATGGCTACACCTTC
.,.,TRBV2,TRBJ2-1,CASGVASGDSLSSYNEQFF,TGTGCCAGCGGAGTGGCATCGGGGGACTCCCTCTCCTCCTACAATGAGCAGTTCTTC
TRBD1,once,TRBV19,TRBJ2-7,CASSYRQGLSYEQYF,TGTGCCAGTAGTTACAGACAGGGCCTTTCCTACGAGCAGTACTTC
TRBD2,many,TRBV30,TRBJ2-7,CAWETGTSAYEQYF,TGTGCCTGGGAAACCGGGACTAGCGCATACGAGCAGTACTTC
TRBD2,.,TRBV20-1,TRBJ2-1,CSARDPRDTGLAGADGLNEQFF,TGCAGTGCTAGAGATCCACGGGATACGGGGCTAGCGGGAGCAGACGGACTCAATGAGCAGTTCTTC
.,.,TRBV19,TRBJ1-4,CASTIVGNEKLFF,TGTGCCAGTACCATAGTAGGGAATGAAAAACTGTTTTTT
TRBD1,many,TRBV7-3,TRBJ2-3,CASSLGQGIEDTQYF,TGTGCCAGCAGCCTGGGACAGGGGATTGAAGATACGCAGTATTTT
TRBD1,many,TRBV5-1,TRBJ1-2,CASSTDREGYTF,TGCGCCAGCAGCACCGACAGGGAGGGCTACACCTTC
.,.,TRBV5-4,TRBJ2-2,CASSLVPHTGELFF,TGTGCCAGCAGCTTGGTGCCTCACACCGGGGAGCTGTTTTTT
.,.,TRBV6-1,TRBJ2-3,CAIRADTDTQYF,TGTGCCATCAGGGCCGACACAGATACGCAGTATTTT
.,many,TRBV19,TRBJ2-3,CASSGGKGTDTQYF,TGTGCCAGCTCCGGTGGGAAGGGGACAGATACGCAGTATTTT
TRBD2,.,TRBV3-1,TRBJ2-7,CASSQDPSGAYEQYF,TGTGCCAGCAGCCAAGATCCTAGCGGCGCCTACGAGCAGTACTTC
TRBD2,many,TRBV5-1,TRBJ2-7,CASRGGEGHSYEQYF,TGCGCCAGTAGGGGAGGGGAAGGTCACTCCTACGAGCAGTACTTC
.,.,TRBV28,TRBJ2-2,CASSSGRDLNTGELFF,TGTGCCAGCAGTTCCGGCAGGGACCTGAACACCGGGGAGCTGTTTTTT
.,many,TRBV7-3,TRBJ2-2,CASSDGLTGELFF,TGTGCCAGCAGCGACGGACTAACCGGGGAGCTGTTTTTT
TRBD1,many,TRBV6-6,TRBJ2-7,CASSKQQGALDEQYF,TGTGCCAGCAGTAAGCAACAGGGGGCTCTGGACGAGCAGTACTTC
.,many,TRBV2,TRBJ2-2,CASSGTGRAGELFF,TGTGCCAGCAGTGGGACAGGGAGGGCCGGGGAGCTGTTTTTT
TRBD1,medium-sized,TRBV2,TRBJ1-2,CASNRDRANYGYTF,TGTGCCAGCAACCGGGACAGGGCTAACTATGGCTACACCTTC
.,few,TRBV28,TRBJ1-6,CASSSGAREDHSPLHF,TGTGCCAGCAGTTCCGGCGCCAGGGAGGATCATTCACCCCTCCACTTT
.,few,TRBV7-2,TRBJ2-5,CASSLRGGGRIQETQYF,TGTGCCAGCAGCTTAAGGGGGGGGGGTAGGATCCAAGAGACCCAGTACTTC